A single sample is the source of the 23 T cell receptor beta chains below, sequenced in a study of OX40 agonist ivuxolimab in advanced cancers. Generated by immunoSEQ multiplex PCR, the TCRdb table keeps only in-frame clones and is missing some. In the table there are more than 45,000 clones, around 82% of which are singletons. Here the sequenced sample was CD4+ or CD8+ T cells sorted from blood, taken in a trial of the OX40 agonist ivuxolimab. These receptors originate from an adult with an advanced solid tumor such as melanoma, head and neck, liver or kidney cancer.

The CDR3 DNA sequence: TGTGCCACCCAGGTGCAGGGAACTGGAAACACCATATATTTT. It is translated as CATQVQGTGNTIYF. The chain combines TRBV6-1 with TRBJ1-3; perhaps TRBD1 as D (5 bases). The CDR3 is 14 residues long. Germline-derived CDR1 and CDR2 are MNHNS and SASEGT. Deletions cut 10 bases from V and 2 bases from J, with 15 bases between.

In the case of this clone: No conserved phenylalanine or tryptophan ends this CDR3, so it is likely a read error. Here the CDR3 DNA reads TGTGCCAGCAGCCCTCGGACAGGGGGGTGGTATGGCTACACCCTC. Translating it yields CASSPRTGGWYGYTL. V usage is TRBV28 and J usage is TRBJ1-2; 10 nucleotides match TRBD1. Trimming took 6 bases from V and 5 from J; bases not matched to a gene: 9. The CDR3 has 15 amino acids. Germline V gene data show CDR1 as MDHEN and CDR2 as SYDVKM.

The chain carries TRBV5-1 and TRBJ2-3; perhaps TRBD2 as D (6 bases). V was clipped by 3 bases and J by 2 bases, with 13 bases between them. Germline loops: CDR1 SGHRS, CDR2 YFSETQ. The CDR3 is made up of 15 amino acids. CDR3 sequence (DNA): TGCGCCAGCAGCTCCCCTAGCGAATACACAGATACGCAGTATTTT. Protein sequence: CASSSPSEYTDTQYF.

V gene TRBV28 combines with J gene TRBJ2-1; no reliable D call. Germline CDR1 is MDHEN and CDR2 is SYDVKM. The V end was cut by 0 bases, the J end by 4 bases, with 13 bases between. The CDR3 totals 16 residues. CDR3 DNA: TGTGCCAGCAGTTTATGGGGAACCTACGGGTACAATGAGCAGTTCTTC. This codes for CASSLWGTYGYNEQFF.

A few counts support this clone. This rearrangement joins TRBV7-2 to TRBJ2-7; D perhaps matches TRBD2 (6 bases). Germline loops: CDR1 SGHTA, CDR2 FQGNSA. V was shortened by 4 bases and J by 3 bases, with 19 bases between the two germline ends. The CDR3 runs 16 residues. The CDR3 coding sequence is TGTGCCAGCAGCTACCGGCCGGGAGCTAAAGGCTACGAGCAGTACTTC. This encodes CASSYRPGAKGYEQYF.

V and J are TRBV19 and TRBJ2-3, with a weak D call TRBD1 (5 bases). This CDR3 contains 16 residues. V lost 5 bases, J lost 1 base, and 16 bases lay in between. Germline V gives CDR1 LNHDA, CDR2 SQIVND (reference sequence). For the CDR3, the DNA is TGTGCCAGTAGTTCCCGACAGAATGTCGGCACAGATACGCAGTATTTT. This translates into CASSSRQNVGTDTQYF.

The chain links TRBV4-1 to TRBJ2-2, with D hard to call. CDR3 length equals 16 residues. CDR1 is MGHRA, CDR2 YSYEKL, per germline. Trimming pared 0 bases from V and 1 base from J, leaving 9 bases between. In DNA form, the CDR3 reads TGCGCCAGCAGCCAAGATTTGCCAGAGAACACCGGGGAGCTGTTTTTT. It translates to CASSQDLPENTGELFF.

The rearrangement uses TRBV5-4 and TRBJ2-3; D gene unclear. CDR3 length: 13 residues. Trimming left V 0 bases short and J 5 bases short, with 7 bases between. CDR1 and CDR2 (germline): SGHNT, YYREEE (reference sequence). The CDR3: CASSLVERDTQYF. The CDR3 region has the DNA TGTGCCAGCAGCTTGGTCGAGAGAGATACGCAGTATTTT.

This rearrangement joins TRBV6-1 to TRBJ2-1; D possibly matches TRBD1 or TRBD2 (5 bases each). The V gene lost 4 bases and the J gene lost 0 bases, with 10 bases spanning the gap. Germline loops: CDR1 MNHNS, CDR2 SASEGT. The CDR3 is 15 amino acids. The CDR3 bases are TGTGCCAGCAGTGGGGGACCCCACTCCTACAATGAGCAGTTCTTC. It translates to CASSGGPHSYNEQFF.

In nucleotides, the CDR3 is TGCGCCAGCAGCCAAGAGAGACAGTACGAGCAGTACTTC. Translation: CASSQERQYEQYF. The chain carries TRBV4-1 and TRBJ2-7; tentative D call: TRBD1 (5 bases). The V and J ends lost 0 bases and 4 bases respectively, with 7 bases between them. Per the germline V gene, CDR1 is MGHRA and CDR2 is YSYEKL. The CDR3 spans 13 residues.

The genes are TRBV28 and TRBJ1-2; tentatively, D is TRBD1 (5 bases). Germline V CDR1 and CDR2: MDHEN, SYDVKM. The germline V and J ends were trimmed by 5 bases and 2 bases, with 9 bases remaining between them. The CDR3 spans 13 residues. The CDR3 DNA follows: TGTGCCAGCAGTGTAGGGGTAAACTATGGCTACACCTTC. Protein: CASSVGVNYGYTF.

The gene calls are TRBV21-1 and TRBJ1-2. TRBV21-1 is listed as a pseudogene. The CDR3 totals 15 residues. The CDR3, as DNA: TGTGCCAGCAGCAAATTTTCGGGGACTAACTATGGCTACACCTTC. Amino acids: CASSKFSGTNYGYTF.

The CDR3 DNA reads as TGTGCCAGCAGCGTTCAGGGGGCCGGTGGGGGTGGCTACACCTTC. Translation: CASSVQGAGGGGYTF. The chain joins TRBV7-2 to TRBJ1-2, with TRBD1 matching 8 bases. The CDR3 runs to 15 residues. From germline, CDR1 is SGHTA and CDR2 FQGNSA. V was clipped by 5 bases and J by 7 bases; unmatched bases: 12.

The rearrangement links TRBV5-1 to TRBJ2-3, with 7 positions matching TRBD1. The CDR3 runs 16 residues. Germline V gene lookup returns CDR1 SGHRS and CDR2 YFSETQ. The V gene end was trimmed by 0 bases and the J gene end by 2 bases; junction bases not matched to a gene: 6. The CDR3, as DNA: TGCGCCAGCAGCTTGGAGTCGACAGGGACCACAGATACGCAGTATTTT. Amino acid sequence: CASSLESTGTTDTQYF.

Sample share makes this clone medium-sized. CDR3 sequence (DNA): TGTGCCAGCAGCGACAGGCGCGGCTACACCTTC. This codes for CASSDRRGYTF. The gene calls are TRBV28 and TRBJ1-2; possible D gene TRBD1, 6 bases. Germline V CDR1 and CDR2: MDHEN, SYDVKM. The CDR3 loop spans 11 amino acids. V was shortened by 6 bases and J by 8 bases, with 10 bases between the two germline ends.

The V call is TRBV5-4, the J call TRBJ1-1, with D possibly matching TRBD1 (6 bases). The CDR3 length is 12 residues. V was cut by 5 bases and J by 8 bases, with 13 bases left in between. From germline, CDR1 is SGHNT and CDR2 YYREEE (reference sequence). This CDR3 reads CASSPQGREAFF. The CDR3 coding sequence is TGTGCCAGCAGTCCTCAGGGGAGAGAAGCTTTCTTT.

V and J are TRBV5-4 and TRBJ2-2, with 16 bases that match TRBD2. V shed 3 bases, J shed 5 bases, and the junction held 10 bases outside the gene matches. The CDR3 has 19 residues. CDR1 and CDR2 (germline): SGHNT, YYREEE (reference sequence). This chain's CDR3 is CASSSLGTSGRAVTGELFF. In DNA, the CDR3 is TGTGCCAGCAGCTCTTTGGGGACTAGCGGGAGGGCCGTTACCGGGGAGCTGTTTTTT.

This chain uses TRBV5-4 with TRBJ2-7; a possible D gene is TRBD2 (7 bases). With 2 bases removed from V and 3 bases from J, the gap between germline ends came to 15 bases. CDR3 length equals 15 residues. Germline V gives CDR1 SGHNT, CDR2 YYREEE (reference sequence). CDR3 in amino acids: CASSFQRGGGYEQYF. For the CDR3, the DNA is TGTGCCAGCAGCTTCCAGAGGGGGGGAGGCTACGAGCAGTACTTC. Using reference TRBV5-4 and TRBJ2-7 for the parts outside the CDR3, the full variable domain is ETGVTQSPTHLIKTRGQQVTLRCSSQSGHNTVSWYQQALGQGPQFIFQYYREEENGRGNFPPRFSGLQFPNYSSELNVNALELDDSALYLCASSFQRGGGYEQYFGPGTRLTVT.

The gene calls are TRBV27 and TRBJ1-3; no reliable D call. The V gene lost 5 bases and the J gene lost 0 bases, with 8 bases spanning the gap. The length of the CDR3 is 14 residues. In germline, CDR1 is MNHEY, CDR2 SMNVEV (reference sequence). CDR3 DNA sequence: TGTGCCAGCAGTCCGGGGTACTCTGGAAACACCATATATTTT. Translation: CASSPGYSGNTIYF.

The rearrangement links TRBV28 to TRBJ2-7; D possibly matches TRBD1 or TRBD2 (5 bases each). Germline-derived CDR1 and CDR2 are MDHEN and SYDVKM. The length of the CDR3 is 17 residues. V was cut by 5 bases and J by 5 bases, with 25 bases left in between. CDR3: CASSPWPRGARPHEQYF. CDR3 sequence (DNA): TGTGCCAGCAGTCCCTGGCCTCGAGGGGCCCGGCCCCACGAGCAGTACTTC.

This sequence joins TRBV28 and TRBJ2-5; 12 nucleotides match TRBD2. The CDR3 is 15 amino acids. Germline V lookup: CDR1 MDHEN, CDR2 SYDVKM. V dropped 6 bases and J dropped 0; count of bases not matched to a gene: 2. CDR3 sequence: CASRRTSGNQETQYF. The CDR3 coding sequence is TGTGCCAGCAGAAGGACTAGCGGGAACCAAGAGACCCAGTACTTC.

The rearrangement uses TRBV11-3 and TRBJ2-5; TRBD2 matches 9 bases. The CDR3 has 15 amino acids. Germline trimming cut 6 bases from V and 5 bases from J; bases unmatched to any gene: 10. Germline V gene lookup returns CDR1 SGHNT and CDR2 YENEEA. This CDR3 reads CASSRGSGSFETQYF. Written as DNA, the CDR3 is TGTGCCAGCAGTCGGGGTAGCGGGAGCTTTGAGACCCAGTACTTC.

This chain uses TRBV7-8 with TRBJ2-1, with TRBD2 matching 10 bases. Looked up from germline, CDR1 is SGHVS and CDR2 is FQNEAQ. J lost 5 bases, V lost 5 bases, and 6 bases had no gene match. CDR3 length: 15 amino acids. CDR3 in amino acids: CASSRSGRSHNEQFF. Written as DNA, the CDR3 is TGTGCCAGCAGCCGTAGCGGGAGGTCCCACAATGAGCAGTTCTTC.